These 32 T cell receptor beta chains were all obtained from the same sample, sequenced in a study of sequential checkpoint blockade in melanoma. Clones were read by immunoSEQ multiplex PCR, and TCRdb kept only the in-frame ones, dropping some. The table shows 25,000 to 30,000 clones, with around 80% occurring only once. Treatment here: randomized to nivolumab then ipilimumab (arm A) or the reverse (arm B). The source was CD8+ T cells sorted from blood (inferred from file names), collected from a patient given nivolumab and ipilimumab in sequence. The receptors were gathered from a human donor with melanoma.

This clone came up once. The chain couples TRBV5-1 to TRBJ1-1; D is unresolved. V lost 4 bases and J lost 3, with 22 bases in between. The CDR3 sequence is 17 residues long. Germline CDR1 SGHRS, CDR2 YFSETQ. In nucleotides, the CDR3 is TGCGCCAGCAGCCGCTCTCCCATCGAGGGCCAGGACACTGAAGCTTTCTTT. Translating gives CASSRSPIEGQDTEAFF.

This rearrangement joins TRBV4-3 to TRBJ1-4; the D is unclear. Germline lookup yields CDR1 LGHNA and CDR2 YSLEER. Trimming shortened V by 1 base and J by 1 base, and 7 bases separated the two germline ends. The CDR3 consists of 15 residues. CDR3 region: CASSQAEGTNEKLFF. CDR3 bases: TGCGCCAGCAGCCAAGCGGAGGGAACTAATGAAAAACTGTTTTTT.

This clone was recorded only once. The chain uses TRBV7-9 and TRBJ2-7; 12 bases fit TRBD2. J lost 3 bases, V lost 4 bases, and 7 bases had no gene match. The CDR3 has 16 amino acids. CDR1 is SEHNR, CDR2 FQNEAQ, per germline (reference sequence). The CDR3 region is CASSSTTSGGHYEQYF. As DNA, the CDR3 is TGTGCCAGCAGCTCTACCACTAGCGGGGGGCACTACGAGCAGTACTTC.

The CDR3 DNA is TGTGCCAGCTCCGGCGGGGCGCTAAACACCGGGGAGCTGTTTTTT. It specifies CASSGGALNTGELFF. The chain recombines TRBV27 with TRBJ2-2; D possibly corresponds to TRBD2 (6 bases). Per the germline V gene, CDR1 is MNHEY and CDR2 is SMNVEV (reference sequence). The length of the CDR3 is 15 residues. Between the trimmed V and J ends, which lost 8 bases and 2 bases, there was a span of 15 bases.

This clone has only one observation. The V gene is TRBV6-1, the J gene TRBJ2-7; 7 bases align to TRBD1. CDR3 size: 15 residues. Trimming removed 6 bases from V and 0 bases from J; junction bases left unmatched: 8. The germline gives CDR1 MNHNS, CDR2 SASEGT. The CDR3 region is CASRPTGAVSYEQYF. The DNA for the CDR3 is TGTGCCAGCAGGCCCACAGGGGCTGTCTCCTACGAGCAGTACTTC.

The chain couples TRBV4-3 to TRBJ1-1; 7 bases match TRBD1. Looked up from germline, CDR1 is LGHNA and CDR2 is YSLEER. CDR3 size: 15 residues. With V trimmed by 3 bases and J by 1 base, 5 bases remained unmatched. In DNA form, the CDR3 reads TGCGCCAGCAGCCAGACGACAGGGACGAACACTGAAGCTTTCTTT. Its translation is CASSQTTGTNTEAFF.

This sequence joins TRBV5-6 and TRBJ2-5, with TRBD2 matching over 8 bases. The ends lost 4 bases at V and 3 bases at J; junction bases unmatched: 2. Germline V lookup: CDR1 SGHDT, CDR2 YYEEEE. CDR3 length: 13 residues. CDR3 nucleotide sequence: TGTGCCAGCAGCCTGACTAGCGAAGAGACCCAGTACTTC. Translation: CASSLTSEETQYF.

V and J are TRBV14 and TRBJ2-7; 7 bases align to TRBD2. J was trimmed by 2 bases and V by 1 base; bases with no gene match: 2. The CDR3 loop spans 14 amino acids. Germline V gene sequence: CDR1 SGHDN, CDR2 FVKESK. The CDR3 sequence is CASSQGAGAYEQYF. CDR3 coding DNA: TGTGCCAGCAGCCAAGGGGCGGGGGCCTACGAGCAGTACTTC.

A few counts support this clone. CDR3: CASSGPSGTSGRVSYNEQFF. CDR3 bases: TGTGCCAGCAGCGGGCCCTCCGGGACTAGCGGGAGGGTCTCCTACAATGAGCAGTTCTTC. This chain joins TRBV9 and TRBJ2-1; 16 bases fit TRBD2. The CDR3 totals 20 residues. Germline-derived CDR1 and CDR2 are SGDLS and YYNGEE. J was trimmed by 0 bases and V by 3 bases; bases with no gene match: 9. Together with reference TRBV9 and TRBJ2-1, the CDR3 gives the full variable domain: DSGVTQTPKHLITATGQRVTLRCSPRSGDLSVYWYQQSLDQGLQFLIQYYNGEERAKGNILERFSAQQFPDLHSELNLSSLELGDSALYFCASSGPSGTSGRVSYNEQFFGPGTRLTVL.

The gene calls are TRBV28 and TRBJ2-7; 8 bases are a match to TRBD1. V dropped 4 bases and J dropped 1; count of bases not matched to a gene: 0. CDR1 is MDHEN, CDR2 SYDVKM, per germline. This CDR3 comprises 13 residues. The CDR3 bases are TGTGCCAGCAGTTGGACAGGGTCCTACGAGCAGTACTTC. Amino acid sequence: CASSWTGSYEQYF.

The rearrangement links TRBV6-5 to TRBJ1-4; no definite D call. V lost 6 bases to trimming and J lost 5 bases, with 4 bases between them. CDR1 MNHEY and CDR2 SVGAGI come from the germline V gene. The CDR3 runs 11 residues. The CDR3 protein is CASRSNEKLFF. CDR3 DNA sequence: TGTGCCAGCAGGAGCAATGAAAAACTGTTTTTT.

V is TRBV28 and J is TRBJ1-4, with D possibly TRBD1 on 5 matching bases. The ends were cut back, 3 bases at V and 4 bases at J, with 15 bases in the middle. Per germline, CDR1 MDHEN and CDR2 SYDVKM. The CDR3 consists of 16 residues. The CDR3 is CASSFGVGPLNEKLFF. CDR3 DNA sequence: TGTGCCAGCAGTTTTGGTGTGGGGCCTCTTAATGAAAAACTGTTTTTT. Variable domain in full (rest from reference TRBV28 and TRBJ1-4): DVKVTQSSRYLVKRTGEKVFLECVQDMDHENMFWYRQDPGLGLRLIYFSYDVKMKEKGDIPEGYSVSREKKERFSLILESASTNQTSMYLCASSFGVGPLNEKLFFGSGTQLSVL.

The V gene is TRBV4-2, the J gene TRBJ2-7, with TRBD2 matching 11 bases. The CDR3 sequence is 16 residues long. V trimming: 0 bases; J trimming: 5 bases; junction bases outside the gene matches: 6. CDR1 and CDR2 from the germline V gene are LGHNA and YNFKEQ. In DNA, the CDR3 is TGTGCCAGCAGCCAAGAGGTAGCGGGAGGGCCGGACGAGCAGTACTTC. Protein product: CASSQEVAGGPDEQYF.

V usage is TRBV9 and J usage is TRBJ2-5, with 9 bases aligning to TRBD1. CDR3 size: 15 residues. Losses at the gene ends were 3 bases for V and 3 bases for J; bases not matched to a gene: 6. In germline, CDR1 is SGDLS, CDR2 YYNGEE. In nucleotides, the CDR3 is TGTGCCAGCAGCGGATCCGGGACAGGGAAAGAGACCCAGTACTTC. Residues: CASSGSGTGKETQYF. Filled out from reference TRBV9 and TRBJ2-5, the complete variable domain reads DSGVTQTPKHLITATGQRVTLRCSPRSGDLSVYWYQQSLDQGLQFLIQYYNGEERAKGNILERFSAQQFPDLHSELNLSSLELGDSALYFCASSGSGTGKETQYFGPGTRLLVL.

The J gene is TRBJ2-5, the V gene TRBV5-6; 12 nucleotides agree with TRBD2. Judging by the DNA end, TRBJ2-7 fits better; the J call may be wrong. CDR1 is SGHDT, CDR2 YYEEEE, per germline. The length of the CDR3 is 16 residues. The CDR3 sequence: CASSFLLTSGGYEQYF. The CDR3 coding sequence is TGTGCCAGCAGCTTCCTGCTGACTAGCGGGGGCTACGAGCAGTACTTC.

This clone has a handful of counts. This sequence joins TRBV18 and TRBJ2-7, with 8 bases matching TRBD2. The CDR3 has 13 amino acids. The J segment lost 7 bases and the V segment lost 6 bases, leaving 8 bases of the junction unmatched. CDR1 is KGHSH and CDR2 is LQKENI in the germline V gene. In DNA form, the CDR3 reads TGTGCCAGCTCCCAGGCCGGGGGGGCGGAGCAGTACTTC. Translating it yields CASSQAGGAEQYF.

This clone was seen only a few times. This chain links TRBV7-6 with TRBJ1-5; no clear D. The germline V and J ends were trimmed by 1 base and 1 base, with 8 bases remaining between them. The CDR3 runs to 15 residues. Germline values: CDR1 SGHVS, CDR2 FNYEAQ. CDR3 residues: CASSLGVGSNQPQHF. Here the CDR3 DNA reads TGTGCCAGCAGCTTAGGTGTCGGGAGCAATCAGCCCCAGCATTTT.

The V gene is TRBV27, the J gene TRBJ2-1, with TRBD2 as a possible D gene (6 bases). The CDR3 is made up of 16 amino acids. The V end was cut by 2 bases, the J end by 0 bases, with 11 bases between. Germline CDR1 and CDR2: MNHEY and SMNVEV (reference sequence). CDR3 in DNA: TGTGCCAGCAGTTTAATCGCGGGGAGCTCCTACAATGAGCAGTTCTTC. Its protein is CASSLIAGSSYNEQFF.

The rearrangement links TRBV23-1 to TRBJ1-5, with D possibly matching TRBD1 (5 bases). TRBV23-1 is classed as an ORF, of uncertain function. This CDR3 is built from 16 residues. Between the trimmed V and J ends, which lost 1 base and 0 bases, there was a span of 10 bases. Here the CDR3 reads CASSQCGHYSNQPQHF. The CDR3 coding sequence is TGCGCCAGCAGTCAATGTGGACATTATAGCAATCAGCCCCAGCATTTT.

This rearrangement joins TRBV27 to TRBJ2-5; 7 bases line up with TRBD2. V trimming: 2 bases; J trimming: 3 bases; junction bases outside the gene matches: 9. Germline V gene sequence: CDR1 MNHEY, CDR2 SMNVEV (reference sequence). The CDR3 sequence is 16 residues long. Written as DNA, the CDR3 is TGTGCCAGCAGTTTAGGACTAGGGATGGGGAAAGAGACCCAGTACTTC. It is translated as CASSLGLGMGKETQYF.

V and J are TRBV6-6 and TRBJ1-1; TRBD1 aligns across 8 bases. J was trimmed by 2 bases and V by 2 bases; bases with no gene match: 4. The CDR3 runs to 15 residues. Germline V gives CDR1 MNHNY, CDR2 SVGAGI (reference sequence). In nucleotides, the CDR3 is TGTGCCAGCAGTTACCCACAGGGGGTTAACACTGAAGCTTTCTTT. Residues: CASSYPQGVNTEAFF.

DNA for the CDR3: TGTGCCAGCAGTTTCTCGACAGGGAACTATGGCTACACCTTC. It yields the protein CASSFSTGNYGYTF. V is TRBV27 and J is TRBJ1-2; 7 positions agree with TRBD1. The CDR3 is 14 residues long. V shed 3 bases, J shed 2 bases, and the junction held 3 bases outside the gene matches. CDR1 is MNHEY, CDR2 SMNVEV, per germline (reference sequence).

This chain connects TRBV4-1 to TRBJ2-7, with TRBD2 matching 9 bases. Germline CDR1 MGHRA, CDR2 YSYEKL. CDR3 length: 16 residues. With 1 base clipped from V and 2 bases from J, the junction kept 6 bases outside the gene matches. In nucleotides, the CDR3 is TGCGCCAGCAGCCAAGCAAAGGCTAGCGGGGCCTACGAGCAGTACTTC. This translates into CASSQAKASGAYEQYF.

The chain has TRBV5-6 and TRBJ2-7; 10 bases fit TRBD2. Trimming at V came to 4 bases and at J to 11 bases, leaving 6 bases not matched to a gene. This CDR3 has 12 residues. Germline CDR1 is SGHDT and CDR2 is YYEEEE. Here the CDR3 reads CASSTLAGAEYF. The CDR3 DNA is TGTGCCAGCAGCACCCTAGCGGGAGCGGAGTACTTC.

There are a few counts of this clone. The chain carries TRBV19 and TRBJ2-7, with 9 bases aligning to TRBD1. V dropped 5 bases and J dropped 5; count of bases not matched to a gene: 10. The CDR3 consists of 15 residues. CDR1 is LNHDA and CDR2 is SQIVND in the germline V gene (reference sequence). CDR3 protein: CASSAAGTGIHEQYF. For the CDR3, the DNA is TGTGCCAGTAGTGCCGCCGGGACAGGGATACACGAGCAGTACTTC.

CDR3 coding DNA: TGTGCCAGCAGCCCCGCGGTCATCCAAGAGACCCAGTACTTC. Translation: CASSPAVIQETQYF. The genes are TRBV5-4 and TRBJ2-5; D unresolved. V was trimmed by 4 bases and J by 1 base, leaving 11 bases between them. The germline CDR1 and CDR2 sequences are SGHNT and YYREEE (reference sequence). The CDR3 consists of 14 residues.

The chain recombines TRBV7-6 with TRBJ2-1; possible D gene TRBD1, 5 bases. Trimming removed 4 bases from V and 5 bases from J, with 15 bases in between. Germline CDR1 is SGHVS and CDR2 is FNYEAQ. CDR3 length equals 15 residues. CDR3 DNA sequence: TGTGCCAGCAGCTATAGGGCAGGGATCAACAATGAGCAGTTCTTC. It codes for CASSYRAGINNEQFF.

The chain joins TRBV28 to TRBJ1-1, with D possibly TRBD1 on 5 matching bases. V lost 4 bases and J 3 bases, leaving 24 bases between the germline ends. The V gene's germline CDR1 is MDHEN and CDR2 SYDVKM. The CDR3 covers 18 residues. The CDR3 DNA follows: TGTGCCAGCAGTTCCAACTCCCGGGGGTCGGGATTGCACACTGAAGCTTTCTTT. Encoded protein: CASSSNSRGSGLHTEAFF.

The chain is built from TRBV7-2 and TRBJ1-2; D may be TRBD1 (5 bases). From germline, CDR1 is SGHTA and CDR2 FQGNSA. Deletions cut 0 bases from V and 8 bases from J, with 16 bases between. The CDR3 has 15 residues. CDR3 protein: CASSLALGGSRGYTF. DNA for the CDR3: TGTGCCAGCAGCTTAGCGCTTGGGGGGTCGAGGGGCTACACCTTC.

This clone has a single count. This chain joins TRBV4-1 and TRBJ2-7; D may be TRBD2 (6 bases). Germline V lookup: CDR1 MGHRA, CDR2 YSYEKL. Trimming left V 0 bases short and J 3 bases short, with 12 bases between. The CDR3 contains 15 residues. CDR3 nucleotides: TGCGCCAGCAGCCAAGATGGAGGGGTAGTCTACGAGCAGTACTTC. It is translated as CASSQDGGVVYEQYF.

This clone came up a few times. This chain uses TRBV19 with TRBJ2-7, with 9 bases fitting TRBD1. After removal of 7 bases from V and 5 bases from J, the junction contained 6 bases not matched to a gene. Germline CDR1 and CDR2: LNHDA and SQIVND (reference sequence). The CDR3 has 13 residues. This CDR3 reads CASTSTGGNEQYF. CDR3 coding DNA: TGTGCCAGTACCTCGACAGGGGGGAACGAGCAGTACTTC. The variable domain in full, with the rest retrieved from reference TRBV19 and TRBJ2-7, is DGGITQSPKYLFRKEGQNVTLSCEQNLNHDAMYWYRQDPGQGLRLIYYSQIVNDFQKGDIAEGYSVSREKKESFPLTVTSAQKNPTAFYLCASTSTGGNEQYFGPGTRLTVT.

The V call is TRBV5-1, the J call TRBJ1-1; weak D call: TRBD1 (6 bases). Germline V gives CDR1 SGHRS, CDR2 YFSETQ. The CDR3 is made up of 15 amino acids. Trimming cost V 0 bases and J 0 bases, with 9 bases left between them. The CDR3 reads CASSLARGVNTEAFF. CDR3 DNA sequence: TGCGCCAGCAGCTTGGCCAGGGGAGTGAACACTGAAGCTTTCTTT.